A single sample is the source of the 3 T cell receptor beta chains below, sequenced in a study of T cells in Graves' hyperthyroidism and ophthalmopathy (dated by TCRdb to the late 2010s). Libraries were made using multiplex PCR. Sequencing was performed on an Illumina HiSeq 2000. The TCR beta CDR3 regions were amplified from RNA transcripts. A first-round RT-PCR of the TCR CDR3 used the HTBI primer set with the Qiagen OneStep RT-PCR kit. The public reads were reprocessed in TCRdb via fastp at Q25 and MiXCR, keeping in-frame beta chains. Each entry is one CDR3 protein sequence, shown with its most common DNA and genes. Within this sample are roughly 840,000 distinct CDR3 sequences, with roughly 40% of them counted one time only. The top ten hold around 9.3% of the sample. The sequencing sample was made of blood. These receptors were collected from a man between 18 and 29 years old with Graves' hyperthyroidism.

The sample holds many counts of this clonotype. CDR3 amino acids: CSVVVDSKETQYF. CDR3 sequence (DNA): TGCAGCGTTGTAGTGGACAGTAAAGAGACCCAGTACTTC. The V call is TRBV29-1, the J call TRBJ2-5; D perhaps matches TRBD1 (6 bases). The CDR3 is 13 residues long. The germline V gene has CDR1 SQVTM and CDR2 ANQGSEA. V lost 4 bases, J lost 3 bases, and 12 bases lay in between.

This clonotype was seen repeatedly, ten times or more. The chain recombines TRBV20-1 with TRBJ2-7; no clear D. The CDR3 extends over 12 amino acids. Germline V CDR1 and CDR2: DFQATT, SNEGSKA (reference sequence). The V end lost 4 bases, the J end lost 0 bases, and 7 bases lay between the germline ends. Here the CDR3 DNA reads TGCAGTGCTATCCGCAGCTCCTACGAGCAGTACTTC. Residues: CSAIRSSYEQYF.

This clonotype appeared many times. The V call is TRBV10-3, the J call TRBJ1-5; TRBD1 is a possible D gene (5 bases). The germline V gene encodes CDR1 ENHRY and CDR2 SYGVKD. The CDR3 sequence is 14 residues long. The germline V and J ends were trimmed by 6 bases and 5 bases, with 14 bases remaining between them. DNA of the CDR3: TGTGCCATCAGCGGGGGGACGGGGGATCAGCCCCAGCATTTT. It codes for CAISGGTGDQPQHF.